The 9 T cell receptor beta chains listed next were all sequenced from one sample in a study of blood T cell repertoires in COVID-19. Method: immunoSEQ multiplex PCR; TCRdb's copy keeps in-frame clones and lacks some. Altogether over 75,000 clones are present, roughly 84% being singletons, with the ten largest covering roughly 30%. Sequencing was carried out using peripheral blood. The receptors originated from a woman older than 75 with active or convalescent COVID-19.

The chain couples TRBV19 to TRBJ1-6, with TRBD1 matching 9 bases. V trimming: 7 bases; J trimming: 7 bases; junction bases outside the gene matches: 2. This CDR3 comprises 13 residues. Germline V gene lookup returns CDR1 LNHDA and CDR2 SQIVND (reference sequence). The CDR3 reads CASTGTGNSPLHF. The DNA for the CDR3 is TGTGCCAGTACCGGGACAGGGAATTCACCCCTCCACTTT.

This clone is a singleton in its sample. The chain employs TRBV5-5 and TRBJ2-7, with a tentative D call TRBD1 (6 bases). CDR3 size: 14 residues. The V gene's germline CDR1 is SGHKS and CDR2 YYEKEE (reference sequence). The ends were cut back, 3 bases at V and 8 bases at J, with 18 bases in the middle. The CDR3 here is CASSSFTGQLKQYF. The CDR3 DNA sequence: TGTGCCAGCAGCTCCTTTACCGGACAGCTGAAGCAGTACTTC.

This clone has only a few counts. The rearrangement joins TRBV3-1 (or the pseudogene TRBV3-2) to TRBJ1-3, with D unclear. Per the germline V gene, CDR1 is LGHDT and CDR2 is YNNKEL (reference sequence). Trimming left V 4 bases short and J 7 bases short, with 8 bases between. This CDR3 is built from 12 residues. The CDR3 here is CASSPLPNTIYF. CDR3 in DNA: TGTGCCAGCAGCCCCCTCCCGAACACCATATATTTT.

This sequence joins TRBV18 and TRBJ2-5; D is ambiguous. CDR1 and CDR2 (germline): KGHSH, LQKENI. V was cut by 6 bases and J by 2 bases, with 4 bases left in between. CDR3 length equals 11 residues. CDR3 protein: CASSAQETQYF. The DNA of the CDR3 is TGTGCCAGCTCGGCTCAAGAGACCCAGTACTTC.

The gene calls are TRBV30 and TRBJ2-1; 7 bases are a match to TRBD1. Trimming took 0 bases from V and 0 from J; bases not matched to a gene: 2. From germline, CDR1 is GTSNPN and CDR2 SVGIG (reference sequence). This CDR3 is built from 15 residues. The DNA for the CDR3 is TGTGCCTGGAGTGTAAGGGACAGCTCCTACAATGAGCAGTTCTTC. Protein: CAWSVRDSSYNEQFF.

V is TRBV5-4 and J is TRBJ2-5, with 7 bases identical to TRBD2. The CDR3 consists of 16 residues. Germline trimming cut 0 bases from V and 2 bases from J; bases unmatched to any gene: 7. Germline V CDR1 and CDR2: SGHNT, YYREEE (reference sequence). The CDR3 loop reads CASSLGPGRDQETQYF. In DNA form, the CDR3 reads TGTGCCAGCAGCTTGGGACCTGGGAGGGATCAAGAGACCCAGTACTTC.

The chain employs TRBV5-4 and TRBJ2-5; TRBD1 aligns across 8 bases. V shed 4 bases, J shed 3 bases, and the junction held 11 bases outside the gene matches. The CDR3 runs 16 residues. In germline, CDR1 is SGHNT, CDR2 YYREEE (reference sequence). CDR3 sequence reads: CASSPTGTGSKETQYF. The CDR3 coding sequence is TGTGCCAGCAGCCCGACCGGGACAGGCAGTAAAGAGACCCAGTACTTC.

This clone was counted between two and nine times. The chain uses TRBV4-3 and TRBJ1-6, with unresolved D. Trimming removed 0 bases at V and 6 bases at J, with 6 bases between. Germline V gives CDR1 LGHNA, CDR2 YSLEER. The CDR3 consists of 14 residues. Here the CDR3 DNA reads TGCGCCAGCAGCCAAGATTCCCGTAATTCACCCCTCCACTTT. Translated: CASSQDSRNSPLHF.

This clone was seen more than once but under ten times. CDR3 residues: CASRRTGGISGANVLTF. The CDR3 DNA is TGTGCCAGCCGGAGGACAGGGGGGATCTCTGGGGCCAACGTCCTGACTTTC. V and J are TRBV19 and TRBJ2-6; 10 positions agree with TRBD1. This CDR3 has 17 residues. V was clipped by 9 bases and J by 0 bases; unmatched bases: 8. Per germline, CDR1 LNHDA and CDR2 SQIVND (reference sequence). The full variable domain, with the rest looked up from reference TRBV19 and TRBJ2-6, is DGGITQSPKYLFRKEGQNVTLSCEQNLNHDAMYWYRQDPGQGLRLIYYSQIVNDFQKGDIAEGYSVSREKKESFPLTVTSAQKNPTAFYLCASRRTGGISGANVLTFGAGSRLTVL.